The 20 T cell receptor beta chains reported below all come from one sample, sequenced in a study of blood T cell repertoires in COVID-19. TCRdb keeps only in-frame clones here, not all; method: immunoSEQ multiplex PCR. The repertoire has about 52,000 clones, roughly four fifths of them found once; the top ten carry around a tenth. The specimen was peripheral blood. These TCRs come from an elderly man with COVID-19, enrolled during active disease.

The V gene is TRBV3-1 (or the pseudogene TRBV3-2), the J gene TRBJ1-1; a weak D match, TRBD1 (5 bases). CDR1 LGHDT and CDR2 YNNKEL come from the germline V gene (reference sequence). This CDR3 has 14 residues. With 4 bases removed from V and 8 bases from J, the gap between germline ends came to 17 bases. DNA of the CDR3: TGTGCCAGCAGCCGGAAGACAGCCTCGAGCGAAGCTTTCTTT. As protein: CASSRKTASSEAFF.

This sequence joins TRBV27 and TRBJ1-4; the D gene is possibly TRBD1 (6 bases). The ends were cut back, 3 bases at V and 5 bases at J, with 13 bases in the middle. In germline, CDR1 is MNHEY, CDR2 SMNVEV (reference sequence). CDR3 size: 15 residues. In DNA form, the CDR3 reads TGTGCCAGCAGTTTTAACCGGCAGGGGAATGAAAAACTGTTTTTT. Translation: CASSFNRQGNEKLFF.

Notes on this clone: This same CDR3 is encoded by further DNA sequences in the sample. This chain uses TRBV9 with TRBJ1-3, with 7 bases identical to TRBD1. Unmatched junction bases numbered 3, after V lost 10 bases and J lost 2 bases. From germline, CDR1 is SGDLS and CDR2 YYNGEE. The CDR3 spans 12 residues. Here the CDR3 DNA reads TGTGCCTCCCAGGGGGCTGGAAACACCATATATTTT. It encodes CASQGAGNTIYF.

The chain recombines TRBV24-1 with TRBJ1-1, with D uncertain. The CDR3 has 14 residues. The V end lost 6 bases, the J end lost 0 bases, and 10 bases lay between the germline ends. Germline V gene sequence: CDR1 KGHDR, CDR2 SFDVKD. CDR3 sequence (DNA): TGTGCCACCAGTCACCCGGGGATGAACACTGAAGCTTTCTTT. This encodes CATSHPGMNTEAFF.

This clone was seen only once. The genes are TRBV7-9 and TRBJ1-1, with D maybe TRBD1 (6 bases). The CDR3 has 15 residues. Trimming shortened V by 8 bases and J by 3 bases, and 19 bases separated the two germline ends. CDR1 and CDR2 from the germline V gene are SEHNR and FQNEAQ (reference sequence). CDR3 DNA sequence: TGTGCCAGCGGCAATTACAGGGTGAGGGACACTGAAGCTTTCTTT. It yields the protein CASGNYRVRDTEAFF.

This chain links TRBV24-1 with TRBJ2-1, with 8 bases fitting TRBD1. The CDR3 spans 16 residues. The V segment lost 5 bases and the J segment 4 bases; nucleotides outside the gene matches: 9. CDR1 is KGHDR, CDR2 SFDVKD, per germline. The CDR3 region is CATSASGTGVYNEQFF. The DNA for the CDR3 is TGTGCCACCAGTGCGTCTGGGACAGGAGTTTACAATGAGCAGTTCTTC.

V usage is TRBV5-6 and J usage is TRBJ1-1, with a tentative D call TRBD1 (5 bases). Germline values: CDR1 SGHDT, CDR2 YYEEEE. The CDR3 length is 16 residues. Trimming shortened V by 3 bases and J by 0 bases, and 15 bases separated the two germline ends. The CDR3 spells CASSSKQVGMNTEAFF. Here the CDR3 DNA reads TGTGCCAGCAGCTCGAAACAGGTGGGGATGAACACTGAAGCTTTCTTT.

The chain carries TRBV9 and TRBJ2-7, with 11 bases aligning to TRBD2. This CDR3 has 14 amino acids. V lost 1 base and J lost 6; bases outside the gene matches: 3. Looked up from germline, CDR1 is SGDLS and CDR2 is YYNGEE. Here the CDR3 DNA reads TGTGCCAGCAGCGTATCAGGGACTAGCGGCGAGCAGTACTTC. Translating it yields CASSVSGTSGEQYF.

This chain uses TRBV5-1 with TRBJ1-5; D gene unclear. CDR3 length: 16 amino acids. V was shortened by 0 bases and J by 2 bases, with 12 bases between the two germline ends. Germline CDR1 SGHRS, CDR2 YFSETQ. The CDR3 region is CASSLASPEGNQPQHF. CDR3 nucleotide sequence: TGCGCCAGCAGCTTGGCCAGCCCGGAGGGCAATCAGCCCCAGCATTTT.

This CDR3 is CASRGDTPNYGYTF. For the CDR3, the DNA is TGCGCCAGCAGAGGGGACACTCCTAACTATGGCTACACCTTC. V usage is TRBV10-2 and J usage is TRBJ1-2; perhaps TRBD1 as D (6 bases). V was pared by 6 bases and J by 0 bases, with 11 bases between. The V gene's germline CDR1 is WSHSY and CDR2 SAAADI. The CDR3 is made up of 14 amino acids.

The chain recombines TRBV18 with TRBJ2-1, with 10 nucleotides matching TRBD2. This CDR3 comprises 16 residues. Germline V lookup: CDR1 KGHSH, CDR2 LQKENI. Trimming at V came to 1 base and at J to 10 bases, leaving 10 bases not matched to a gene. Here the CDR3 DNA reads TGTGCCAGCTCACCACGGCCTGGTAGCGGGGGGCTCGAGCAGTTCTTC. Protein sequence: CASSPRPGSGGLEQFF.

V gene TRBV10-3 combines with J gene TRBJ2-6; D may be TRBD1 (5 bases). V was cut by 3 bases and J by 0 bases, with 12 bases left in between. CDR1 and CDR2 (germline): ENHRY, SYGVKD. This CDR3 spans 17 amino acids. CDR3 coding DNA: TGTGCCATCAGTGAACAGGACGGCCGCTCTGGGGCCAACGTCCTGACTTTC. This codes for CAISEQDGRSGANVLTF.

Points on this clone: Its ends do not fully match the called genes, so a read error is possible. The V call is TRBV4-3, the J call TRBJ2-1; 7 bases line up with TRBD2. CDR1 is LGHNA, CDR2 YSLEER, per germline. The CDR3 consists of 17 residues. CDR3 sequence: CASSQDIGTTIYSEQFF. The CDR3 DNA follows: TGCGCCAGCAGCCAGGACATCGGGACTACAATTTACAGTGAGCAGTTCTTC.

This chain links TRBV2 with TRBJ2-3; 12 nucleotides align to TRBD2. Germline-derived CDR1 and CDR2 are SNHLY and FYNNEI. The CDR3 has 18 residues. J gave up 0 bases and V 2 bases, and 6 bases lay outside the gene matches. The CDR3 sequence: CASSETRTSGTSTDTQYF. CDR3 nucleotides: TGTGCCAGCAGTGAAACCCGGACTAGCGGGACGAGCACAGATACGCAGTATTTT.

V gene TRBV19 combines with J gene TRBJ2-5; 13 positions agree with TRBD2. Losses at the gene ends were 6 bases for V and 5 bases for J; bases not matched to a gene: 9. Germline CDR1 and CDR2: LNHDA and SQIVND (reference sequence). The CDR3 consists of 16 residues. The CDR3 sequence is CASSYGLAGAGETQYF. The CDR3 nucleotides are TGTGCCAGTAGCTACGGACTAGCGGGAGCGGGGGAGACCCAGTACTTC.

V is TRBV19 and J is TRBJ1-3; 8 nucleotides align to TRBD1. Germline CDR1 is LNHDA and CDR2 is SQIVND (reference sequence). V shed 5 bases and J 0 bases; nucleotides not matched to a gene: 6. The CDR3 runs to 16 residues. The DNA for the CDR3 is TGTGCCAGTAGTGAAACAGGGGGTCTCTCTGGAAACACCATATATTTT. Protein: CASSETGGLSGNTIYF.

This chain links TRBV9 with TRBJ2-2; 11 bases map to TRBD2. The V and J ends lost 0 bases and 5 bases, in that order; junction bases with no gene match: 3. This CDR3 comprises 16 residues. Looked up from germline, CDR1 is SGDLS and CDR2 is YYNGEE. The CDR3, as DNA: TGTGCCAGCAGCGTAGTACCTAGCGGGGGGACCGGGGAGCTGTTTTTT. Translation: CASSVVPSGGTGELFF.

The CDR3 spells CASSPQTWAEAFF. CDR3 nucleotide sequence: TGTGCCAGCAGTCCCCAGACTTGGGCTGAAGCTTTCTTT. This sequence joins TRBV6-5 and TRBJ1-1; D uncertain. The CDR3 has 13 amino acids. The germline V and J ends were trimmed by 5 bases and 6 bases, with 13 bases remaining between them. The germline V gene encodes CDR1 MNHEY and CDR2 SVGAGI.

CDR3 residues: CATSANGLRTQHF. CDR3 in DNA: TGTGCCACCAGCGCAAACGGTTTGCGAACCCAGCATTTT. The chain joins TRBV15 to TRBJ1-5; D call uncertain. From germline, CDR1 is LNHNV and CDR2 YYDKDF (reference sequence). The CDR3 is 13 amino acids. V lost 5 bases to trimming and J lost 11 bases, with 16 bases between them.

CDR3 sequence (DNA): TGCGCCAGCAGCTTGAGCTTCCCCGGGACAGCGGGCACAGATACGCAGTATTTT. Translating gives CASSLSFPGTAGTDTQYF. This chain uses TRBV5-1 with TRBJ2-3, with 7 bases that match TRBD1. The junction had 12 bases not matched to a gene; V was cut back by 1 base and J by 1 base. This CDR3 region has 18 residues. The V gene's germline CDR1 is SGHRS and CDR2 YFSETQ. Using reference TRBV5-1 and TRBJ2-3 for the parts outside the CDR3, the full variable domain is KAGVTQTPRYLIKTRGQQVTLSCSPISGHRSVSWYQQTPGQGLQFLFEYFSETQRNKGNFPGRFSGRQFSNSRSEMNVSTLELGDSALYLCASSLSFPGTAGTDTQYFGPGTRLTVL.